Shown below are 7 T cell receptor beta chains from a single sample sequenced in a study of molecular identifiers for immune sequencing clone quantification listed by TCRdb under 2018. The library was obtained by PCR. The instrument was a NextSeq 500. TCRdb's own reprocessing of the public reads used fastp at Q25 and MiXCR and kept productive beta chains. Each entry is one CDR3 protein sequence, shown with its most common DNA and genes. For this sample the table gives some 590,000 distinct CDR3 sequences, of which over 25% were detected only once. 0.7% to 0.95% of the sample rests with the top ten. The material sequenced was naive CD8+ T cells from blood, with Jurkat cell RNA spiked in. Read against the paper, the sample's cell subset or site label means: FACS-sorted CD8+CD4-CCR7+CD45RA+ naive T cells. The receptor source for this set is a human donor in good health. Some libraries in this study had Jurkat cell RNA spiked in.

This clonotype came up many times. CDR3 sequence reads: CAIHSGGAETQYF. In DNA form, the CDR3 reads TGTGCCATCCATAGCGGGGGGGCGGAGACCCAGTACTTC. V usage is TRBV7-8 and J usage is TRBJ2-5; 11 nucleotides agree with TRBD2. The CDR3 contains 13 residues. Trimming cost V 10 bases and J 5 bases; bases outside gene matches: 6. The germline V gene encodes CDR1 SGHVS and CDR2 FQNEAQ.

This clonotype was counted only a few times. The rearrangement uses TRBV4-3 and TRBJ2-7, with D uncertain. V shed 0 bases and J shed 0 bases, with 9 bases lying between them. The germline CDR1 and CDR2 sequences are LGHNA and YSLEER. The CDR3 consists of 15 residues. CDR3 region: CASSQDPSNSYEQYF. The CDR3 DNA reads TGCGCCAGCAGCCAAGACCCCTCCAACTCCTACGAGCAGTACTTC.

This clonotype was counted between two and nine times. CDR3 sequence reads: CASSQEGLAGSSYEQYF. CDR3 coding DNA: TGCGCCAGCAGCCAGGAAGGACTAGCGGGCAGCTCCTACGAGCAGTACTTC. This chain uses TRBV4-1 with TRBJ2-7; 11 bases align to TRBD2. J gave up 0 bases and V 3 bases, and 7 bases lay outside the gene matches. This CDR3 is built from 17 residues. Germline loops: CDR1 MGHRA, CDR2 YSYEKL.

This clonotype was observed a handful of times. CDR3 DNA sequence: TGCGCCAGCAGTGAGTTTTTGAGCTACGAGCAGTACTTC. Its translation is CASSEFLSYEQYF. The chain has TRBV10-2 and TRBJ2-7; no firm D call. Germline V gene lookup returns CDR1 WSHSY and CDR2 SAAADI. With 1 base removed from V and 3 bases from J, the gap between germline ends came to 7 bases. The CDR3 is made up of 13 amino acids.

Of note for this clonotype: One end of the junction varies from germline; a read error may be responsible. The chain joins TRBV20-1 to TRBJ2-3; 8 bases are shared with TRBD2. In germline, CDR1 is DFQATT, CDR2 SNEGSKA (reference sequence). This CDR3 comprises 17 residues. CDR3: CSARDSGRVIPTGTQYF. CDR3 DNA: TGCAGTGCTAGAGATTCCGGGAGGGTGATCCCCACAGGTACGCAGTATTTT.

The table lists this clonotype with many counts. This sequence joins TRBV29-1 and TRBJ1-1; 9 bases are shared with TRBD1. After removal of 1 base from V and 0 bases from J, the junction contained 9 bases not matched to a gene. This CDR3 spans 17 amino acids. Germline V gene data show CDR1 as SQVTM and CDR2 as ANQGSEA. CDR3 bases: TGCAGCGTTGAAGGGGGACAGGGTAGGAGGATGAACACTGAAGCTTTCTTT. Amino acid sequence: CSVEGGQGRRMNTEAFF.

This clonotype was counted at least ten times. The CDR3 nucleotides are TGTGCCAGCAGCTTGGAGCGGGGGGACCAAGAGACCCAGTACTTC. Translating gives CASSLERGDQETQYF. This sequence joins TRBV13 and TRBJ2-5, with 9 positions matching TRBD2. The germline gives CDR1 PRHDT, CDR2 FYEKMQ (reference sequence). This CDR3 has 15 amino acids. V gave up 3 bases and J gave up 0 bases; unmatched junction bases: 2.